The text below deals with one T cell receptor beta chain. Antigen specificity is unknown. The data stem from a study of graft-versus-host responses after intestinal transplantation. Study-wide context: Grafts that recipients had were multivisceral, liver-intestinal, or isolated intestinal transplants. Study-level results: Present in recipient marrow, GvH clones included some that appeared first in ileum or blood.

Data came from immunoSEQ multiplex PCR; TCRdb stores just in-frame clones and leaves some out. The sample holds about 9,600 clones, over 90% seen once. The CDR3 has 15 amino acids. Germline V gives CDR1 MRHNA, CDR2 SNTAGT. V gave up 6 bases and J gave up 0 bases; unmatched junction bases: 6. The posterior iliac crest or another site supplied bone marrow after transplant. The sequencing here drew on bone marrow, taken around 500 days after intestinal transplantation. This chain uses TRBV6-4 with TRBJ2-3; 7 bases are a match to TRBD1. This receptor was identified in a human patient who received an intestinal transplant, so some T cells may come from the graft donor. The CDR3 region is CASRSGTASTDTQYF. The CDR3 coding sequence is TGTGCCAGCAGATCCGGGACAGCTAGCACAGATACGCAGTATTTT.